This T cell receptor beta chain was sequenced during a study of brain T cells in children with intractable seizures. The germline V gene encodes CDR1 SGHDN and CDR2 FVKESK. The CDR3 contains 17 residues. V shed 0 bases and J shed 2 bases, with 14 bases lying between them. Only in-frame clones appear in the TCRdb table, and some are missing; sequencing was by immunoSEQ multiplex PCR. Of roughly 64,000 clones in the sample, around 95% are singletons; the top ten hold 0.3% to 0.45%. The receptor's source is a boy younger than two with focal cortical dysplasia and intractable seizures. The chain links TRBV14 to TRBJ1-5, with D maybe TRBD1 (5 bases). Here the sequenced sample was peripheral blood, taken at surgery. The chain's CDR3 is CASSQEVGRVCNQPQHF. CDR3 in DNA: TGTGCCAGCAGCCAAGAAGTAGGCAGGGTCTGCAATCAGCCCCAGCATTTT.